The entry that follows covers one T cell receptor beta chain sequence. The antigen is not known. Exclusion applied to patients with autoimmune disease history or systemic immunosuppression. Sequencing used immunoSEQ multiplex PCR; TCRdb keeps in-frame clones, though not all of them. Of tens of thousands of clones in the sample, 86% were seen once. The sample is drawn from a study of OX40 agonist ivuxolimab in advanced cancers. Study as a whole: Cancers in dose escalation were hepatocellular, melanoma, renal cell and head and neck. Mean age about 60 years, range about 23 to 79; 82.7% male.

The study, taken as a whole, reports: The average count of expanded clones was higher among CD8+ T cells than among CD4+.

Germline-derived CDR1 and CDR2 are SGDLS and YYNGEE. V shed 3 bases, J shed 0 bases, and the junction held 3 bases outside the gene matches. The CDR3 loop spans 15 amino acids. This sequence was found in an adult with an advanced solid tumor such as melanoma, head and neck, liver or kidney cancer. The chain employs TRBV9 and TRBJ2-1, with 7 bases aligning to TRBD2. Sequencing used CD4+ or CD8+ T cells sorted from blood, obtained in a trial of the OX40 agonist ivuxolimab. CDR3 protein: CASSARDYSYNEQFF. CDR3 sequence (DNA): TGTGCCAGCAGCGCCCGGGACTACTCCTACAATGAGCAGTTCTTC.